This TCR beta chain was captured in a study of long-term antiretroviral therapy in people with HIV. The study's findings and limits: Those clones which expanded before ART made up the dominant part of the repertoire at all time points.

Running of the v3.0 immunoSEQ assay took place at survey level. Clones were read by immunoSEQ multiplex PCR, and TCRdb kept only the in-frame ones, dropping some. This sample has roughly 7,400 clones, with approximately 73% found just once. V was pared by 4 bases and J by 2 bases, with 1 base of the junction left unmatched. The CDR3 extends over 15 amino acids. Per germline, CDR1 MNHEY and CDR2 SMNVEV (reference sequence). This clone is a singleton in its sample. The antigen remains undetermined. Every specimen held between about 0.85-10 million cryopreserved PBMC. These were thawed and washed before DNA extraction.

The sample in question was unsorted PBMCs, obtained 0.2 years after starting antiretroviral therapy. The chain uses TRBV27 and TRBJ2-5; 13 bases are shared with TRBD2. The TCR comes from a middle-aged man with HIV. DNA of the CDR3: TGTGCCAGCAGTTCGACTAGCGGGAGGCAAGAGACCCAGTACTTC. This encodes CASSSTSGRQETQYF.